Listed below are T cell receptor beta chains from one sample, sequenced in a study of shared T cell receptors in the human thymus. Measured with immunoSEQ multiplex PCR; TCRdb has only the in-frame clones, and not every one. Of hundreds of thousands of clones in the sample, approximately 89% were seen once. The sample also formed part of further work on human thymus T cells.

Sequenced material: thymocytes. The receptors were gathered from a boy in the first two years of life with a congenital heart defect. Both conserved end residues are part of each CDR3. Fields, in order: clone size, V gene, J gene, D gene, CDR3 protein, CDR3 DNA. The D gene is left open where the match is weak. The size entry is marked missing in some rows and otherwise reads once, few, many or a size class.

size: NA; V: TRBV7-2; J: TRBJ2-7; D: TRBD1; CDR3: CASSSTGTGASEQYF; DNA: TGTGCCAGCAGCTCAACCGGGACAGGGGCTTCCGAGCAGTACTTC
size: once; V: TRBV6-8; J: TRBJ2-4; D: TRBD1; CDR3: CASSYLNRTGVQYF; DNA: TGTGCCAGCAGTTACCTGAATAGGACAGGAGTTCAGTACTTC
size: NA; V: TRBV4-3; J: TRBJ1-6; D: TRBD1; CDR3: CASRSTGEGWSPLHF; DNA: TGCGCCAGCAGGTCGACAGGGGAGGGTTGGTCACCCCTCCACTTT
size: NA; V: TRBV7-4; J: TRBJ1-1; D: TRBD1; CDR3: CASSLQGQVTEAFF; DNA: TGTGCCAGCAGCTTACAAGGACAGGTCACTGAAGCTTTCTTT
size: NA; V: TRBV11-2; J: TRBJ2-7; D: TRBD2; CDR3: CASSPEGLAGYEQYF; DNA: TGTGCCAGCAGCCCCGAGGGACTAGCGGGTTACGAGCAGTACTTC
size: NA; V: TRBV4-2; J: TRBJ1-1; D: NA; CDR3: CASSQDGGWQSNTEAFF; DNA: TGTGCCAGCAGCCAAGATGGAGGGTGGCAGTCGAACACTGAAGCTTTCTTT
size: NA; V: TRBV6-1; J: TRBJ2-5; D: TRBD2; CDR3: CASSEERSSGDQETQYF; DNA: TGTGCCAGCAGTGAAGAAAGGTCTAGCGGGGACCAAGAGACCCAGTACTTC
size: NA; V: TRBV7-3; J: TRBJ2-1; D: NA; CDR3: CASSPGRGLYNEQFF; DNA: TGTGCCAGCAGCCCGGGGCGGGGTCTCTACAATGAGCAGTTCTTC
size: NA; V: TRBV5-8; J: TRBJ2-2; D: NA; CDR3: CASSLPAGNTGELFF; DNA: TGTGCCAGCAGCTTGCCAGCGGGGAACACCGGGGAGCTGTTTTTT
size: NA; V: TRBV2; J: TRBJ2-1; D: TRBD1; CDR3: CASRDRELSYNEQFF; DNA: TGTGCCAGCAGGGACAGGGAACTCTCCTACAATGAGCAGTTCTTC
size: once; V: TRBV28; J: TRBJ2-5; D: TRBD2; CDR3: CASRLAGAELGTQYF; DNA: TGTGCCAGTAGACTAGCGGGAGCGGAGTTGGGGACCCAGTACTTC
size: NA; V: TRBV5-4; J: TRBJ2-2; D: NA; CDR3: CASSLGGAGELFF; DNA: TGTGCCAGCAGCTTGGGGGGGGCCGGGGAGCTGTTTTTT
size: NA; V: TRBV7-2; J: TRBJ2-7; D: TRBD1; CDR3: CASSSPTGEVTAYEQYF; DNA: TGTGCCAGCAGCTCGCCGACAGGGGAAGTCACCGCCTACGAGCAGTACTTC
size: NA; V: TRBV4-3; J: TRBJ1-6; D: NA; CDR3: CASSQEPAGRARNSPLHF; DNA: TGCGCCAGCAGCCAAGAACCGGCGGGGCGGGCTCGTAATTCACCCCTCCACTTT
size: NA; V: TRBV30; J: TRBJ2-6; D: NA; CDR3: CARTPGHPFSGANVLTF; DNA: TGTGCCCGGACCCCGGGACATCCCTTCTCTGGGGCCAACGTCCTGACTTTC
size: few; V: TRBV9; J: TRBJ2-2; D: NA; CDR3: CASSVADTAGANTGELFF; DNA: TGTGCCAGCAGCGTAGCTGATACGGCAGGGGCGAACACCGGGGAGCTGTTTTTT
size: NA; V: TRBV15; J: TRBJ1-5; D: NA; CDR3: CATSRGTNQPQHF; DNA: TGTGCCACCAGCAGAGGCACAAATCAGCCCCAGCATTTT
size: NA; V: TRBV19; J: TRBJ1-1; D: NA; CDR3: CASSIHGNTEAFF; DNA: TGTGCCAGTAGTATTCACGGGAACACTGAAGCTTTCTTT
size: few; V: TRBV19; J: TRBJ1-5; D: NA; CDR3: CASSMAPRAKKQPQHF; DNA: TGTGCCAGTAGTATGGCACCCAGGGCCAAAAAACAGCCCCAGCATTTT
size: few; V: TRBV9; J: TRBJ1-2; D: NA; CDR3: CASSPWEGYGYTF; DNA: TGTGCCAGCAGCCCCTGGGAGGGCTATGGCTACACCTTC
size: NA; V: TRBV5-8; J: TRBJ2-1; D: TRBD2; CDR3: CASSGGLAFYNEQFF; DNA: TGTGCCAGCAGCGGCGGACTAGCTTTCTACAATGAGCAGTTCTTC
size: NA; V: TRBV5-4; J: TRBJ2-1; D: TRBD2; CDR3: CASRGASGRSYNEQFF; DNA: TGTGCCAGCAGGGGGGCTAGCGGGAGATCCTACAATGAGCAGTTCTTC
size: NA; V: TRBV5-6; J: TRBJ2-5; D: TRBD2; CDR3: CASSLGSGAPQETQYF; DNA: TGTGCCAGCAGCTTGGGTAGCGGGGCACCCCAAGAGACCCAGTACTTC
size: NA; V: TRBV20-1; J: TRBJ2-7; D: NA; CDR3: CSPYPGPGRHF; DNA: TGCAGCCCCTATCCAGGGCCAGGGCGGCACTTC
size: NA; V: TRBV30; J: TRBJ2-7; D: NA; CDR3: CAWSVGQGEQYF; DNA: TGTGCCTGGAGTGTAGGTCAGGGCGAGCAGTACTTC
size: NA; V: TRBV5-1; J: TRBJ2-5; D: NA; CDR3: CASSTGVQKQETQYF; DNA: TGCGCCAGCAGCACTGGAGTCCAGAAACAAGAGACCCAGTACTTC
size: NA; V: TRBV6-4; J: TRBJ1-4; D: TRBD1; CDR3: CASSEEGAKEKLFF; DNA: TGTGCCAGCAGTGAGGAGGGGGCCAAGGAAAAACTGTTTTTT
size: NA; V: TRBV5-1; J: TRBJ2-4; D: NA; CDR3: CASSLYKNIQYF; DNA: TGCGCCAGCAGCTTATACAAAAACATTCAGTACTTC
size: NA; V: TRBV29-1; J: TRBJ1-5; D: TRBD1; CDR3: CSAPRDSSNQPQHF; DNA: TGCAGCGCTCCCCGGGACAGTAGCAATCAGCCCCAGCATTTT
size: NA; V: TRBV28; J: TRBJ1-2; D: NA; CDR3: CASSLTGRGYTF; DNA: TGTGCCAGCAGTTTGACAGGCCGGGGCTACACCTTC
size: NA; V: TRBV4-1; J: TRBJ1-4; D: NA; CDR3: CASSRGTRNEKLFF; DNA: TGCGCCAGCAGCCGGGGCACCCGTAATGAAAAACTGTTTTTT
size: NA; V: TRBV5-1; J: TRBJ2-7; D: NA; CDR3: CASSLAGRGSSYEQYF; DNA: TGCGCCAGCAGCTTGGCGGGGCGGGGCAGCTCCTACGAGCAGTACTTC
size: NA; V: TRBV2; J: TRBJ2-3; D: NA; CDR3: CASMIDGDTQYF; DNA: TGTGCCAGCATGATAGATGGAGATACGCAGTATTTT
size: NA; V: TRBV28; J: TRBJ1-1; D: NA; CDR3: CASSPHPGANTEAFF; DNA: TGTGCCAGCAGTCCGCACCCAGGGGCGAACACTGAAGCTTTCTTT
size: NA; V: TRBV14; J: TRBJ2-2; D: TRBD1; CDR3: CASSRQGYTGELFF; DNA: TGTGCCAGCAGCCGACAGGGGTACACCGGGGAGCTGTTTTTT
size: few; V: TRBV2; J: TRBJ1-2; D: NA; CDR3: CASSRGQLNYGYTF; DNA: TGTGCCAGCAGCCGGGGACAATTAAACTATGGCTACACCTTC
size: NA; V: TRBV15; J: TRBJ2-5; D: NA; CDR3: CATSRDQEEETQYF; DNA: TGTGCCACCAGCAGAGATCAGGAGGAAGAGACCCAGTACTTC
size: NA; V: TRBV28; J: TRBJ2-2; D: NA; CDR3: CASSLGGRGSGELFF; DNA: TGTGCCAGCAGTTTAGGAGGAAGGGGGTCCGGGGAGCTGTTTTTT
size: NA; V: TRBV4-3; J: TRBJ1-1; D: NA; CDR3: CASSQVRNRGWTEAFF; DNA: TGCGCCAGCAGCCAAGTAAGGAATAGGGGATGGACTGAAGCTTTCTTT
size: NA; V: TRBV6-6; J: TRBJ2-3; D: NA; CDR3: CASSYRRGVTDTQYF; DNA: TGTGCCAGCAGTTACCGACGCGGGGTCACAGATACGCAGTATTTT
size: NA; V: TRBV29-1; J: TRBJ1-6; D: NA; CDR3: CSVEGGCYNSPLHF; DNA: TGCAGCGTTGAAGGGGGCTGCTATAATTCCCCCCTCCACTTT
size: NA; V: TRBV7-9; J: TRBJ1-4; D: TRBD1; CDR3: CASSLPQGGTNEKLFF; DNA: TGTGCCAGCAGCTTACCACAGGGGGGAACTAATGAAAAACTGTTTTTT
size: NA; V: TRBV7-3; J: TRBJ1-2; D: NA; CDR3: CASSSTPQGIHGYTF; DNA: TGTGCCAGCAGCTCTACGCCGCAGGGGATACATGGCTACACCTTC
size: NA; V: TRBV4-2; J: TRBJ1-2; D: TRBD1; CDR3: CASSRQGANYGYTF; DNA: TGTGCCAGCAGCCGACAGGGGGCTAACTATGGCTACACCTTC
size: few; V: TRBV19; J: TRBJ1-5; D: NA; CDR3: CASSGTYIRPQHF; DNA: TGTGCCAGTAGTGGGACATACATCAGGCCCCAGCATTTT
size: NA; V: TRBV2; J: TRBJ2-7; D: TRBD1; CDR3: CASSVQGAAYEQYF; DNA: TGTGCCAGCAGTGTTCAGGGGGCGGCTTACGAGCAGTACTTC
size: NA; V: TRBV18; J: TRBJ2-7; D: NA; CDR3: CASSPAGAGYYEQYF; DNA: TGTGCCAGCTCACCGGCGGGGGCTGGGTACTACGAGCAGTACTTC
size: NA; V: TRBV28; J: TRBJ2-7; D: NA; CDR3: CASSLLYEQYF; DNA: TGTGCCAGCAGTTTATTATACGAGCAGTACTTC
size: NA; V: TRBV7-2; J: TRBJ1-5; D: NA; CDR3: CASSLRSRGQPQHF; DNA: TGTGCCAGCAGCTTAAGGAGCAGGGGTCAGCCCCAGCATTTT
size: NA; V: TRBV28; J: TRBJ1-5; D: TRBD1; CDR3: CASRHGTGGGSNQPQHF; DNA: TGTGCCAGCAGGCATGGGACAGGGGGCGGAAGCAATCAGCCCCAGCATTTT
size: NA; V: TRBV10-3; J: TRBJ2-2; D: NA; CDR3: CAISQDYANTGELFF; DNA: TGTGCCATCAGCCAGGATTACGCGAACACCGGGGAGCTGTTTTTT
size: NA; V: TRBV7-2; J: TRBJ1-2; D: NA; CDR3: CASSEIQAHLTYGYTF; DNA: TGTGCCAGCAGCGAGATACAGGCTCACCTGACTTATGGCTACACCTTC
size: NA; V: TRBV7-2; J: TRBJ1-1; D: NA; CDR3: CASSLGPLNTEAFF; DNA: TGTGCCAGCAGCTTAGGGCCCTTGAACACTGAAGCTTTCTTT
size: NA; V: TRBV9; J: TRBJ2-3; D: TRBD2; CDR3: CASSVGLRGIAGVTDTQYF; DNA: TGTGCCAGCAGCGTAGGCTTACGTGGCATAGCGGGAGTCACAGATACGCAGTATTTT
size: few; V: TRBV28; J: TRBJ1-1; D: TRBD1; CDR3: CASSFLQGDDTEAFF; DNA: TGTGCCAGCAGTTTCCTACAGGGGGATGACACTGAAGCTTTCTTT
size: NA; V: TRBV5-1; J: TRBJ2-7; D: NA; CDR3: CASSRETALASEQYF; DNA: TGCGCCAGCAGCCGAGAGACAGCCCTCGCTTCCGAGCAGTACTTC
size: NA; V: TRBV7-9; J: TRBJ2-1; D: NA; CDR3: CASSDRVPVRNEQFF; DNA: TGTGCCAGCAGCGACCGGGTCCCTGTTAGGAATGAGCAGTTCTTC
size: NA; V: TRBV5-6; J: TRBJ2-7; D: NA; CDR3: CASSLTPSTYEQYF; DNA: TGTGCCAGCAGCTTAACTCCCTCAACCTACGAGCAGTACTTC
size: once; V: TRBV28; J: TRBJ1-3; D: TRBD1; CDR3: CASSSTPTPGQGKNTIYF; DNA: TGTGCCAGCAGTTCGACTCCGACCCCGGGACAGGGGAAAAACACCATATATTTT
size: NA; V: TRBV4-3; J: TRBJ1-5; D: NA; CDR3: CASSQDKYSNQPQHF; DNA: TGCGCCAGCAGCCAAGATAAATATAGCAATCAGCCCCAGCATTTT